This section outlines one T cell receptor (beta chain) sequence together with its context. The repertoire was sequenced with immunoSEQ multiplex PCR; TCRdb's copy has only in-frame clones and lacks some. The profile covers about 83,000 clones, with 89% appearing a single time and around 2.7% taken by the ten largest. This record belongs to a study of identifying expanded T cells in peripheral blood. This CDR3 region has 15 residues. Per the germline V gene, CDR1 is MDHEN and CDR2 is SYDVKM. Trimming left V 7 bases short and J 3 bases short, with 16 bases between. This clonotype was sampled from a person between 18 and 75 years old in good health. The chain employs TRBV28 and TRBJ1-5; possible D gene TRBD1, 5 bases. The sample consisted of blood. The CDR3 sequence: CASTDTVGPNQPQHF. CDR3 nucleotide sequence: TGTGCCAGCACCGATACAGTGGGGCCCAATCAGCCCCAGCATTTT.